These 14 T cell receptor beta chains share one sample of origin, sequenced in a study of blood T cells in healthy people across ages. Then a second PCR, running about 7 to 11 cycles, was carried out with a sample-barcoded 5' primer and a J-beta primer mix. From the 5' RACE reads, TCRdb called clonotypes with MiXCR, one entry per CDR3 protein. The top ten clones hold about 6.3% of a sample with around 1.5 million distinct CDR3 sequences, almost 60% of them seen once. Sequencing used blood. These receptors were obtained from a young man in good health.

The gene calls are TRBV7-9 and TRBJ2-7; D gene unclear. CDR1 and CDR2 from the germline V gene are SEHNR and FQNEAQ (reference sequence). V was trimmed by 1 base and J by 6 bases, leaving 16 bases between them. This CDR3 has 15 amino acids. CDR3 protein: CASSLVRSVPCEQYF. DNA of the CDR3: TGTGCCAGCAGCTTAGTCCGTTCAGTGCCCTGCGAGCAGTACTTC.

The rearrangement links TRBV2 to TRBJ1-2; 8 bases map to TRBD1. The V gene end was trimmed by 3 bases and the J gene end by 3 bases; junction bases not matched to a gene: 9. The CDR3 consists of 16 residues. CDR1 and CDR2 from the germline V gene are SNHLY and FYNNEI. Here the CDR3 reads CASSDPPAGGYYGYTF. The CDR3 region has the DNA TGTGCCAGCAGTGATCCCCCCGCAGGGGGCTACTATGGCTACACCTTC.

J is TRBJ1-6 and V is TRBV7-2; TRBD1 aligns across 7 bases. Looked up from germline, CDR1 is SGHTA and CDR2 is FQGNSA. CDR3 length: 14 amino acids. Trimming took 0 bases from V and 10 from J; bases not matched to a gene: 3. DNA for the CDR3: TGTGCCAGCAGCTTAGCGACAGGGCCCTCACCCCTCCACTTT. Translation: CASSLATGPSPLHF.

The V gene is TRBV4-3, the J gene TRBJ2-7, with 9 nucleotides matching TRBD2. This CDR3 is built from 15 residues. Germline-derived CDR1 and CDR2 are LGHNA and YSLEER. Losses at the gene ends were 4 bases for V and 2 bases for J; bases not matched to a gene: 6. CDR3 sequence reads: CASSPGLALAYEQYF. In DNA, the CDR3 is TGCGCCAGCAGCCCAGGACTAGCGTTGGCCTACGAGCAGTACTTC.

The J gene is TRBJ1-1, the V gene TRBV20-1; D is ambiguous. Germline CDR1 and CDR2: DFQATT and SNEGSKA (reference sequence). The CDR3 runs to 12 residues. V was clipped by 3 bases and J by 7 bases, with 12 bases between them. DNA for the CDR3: TGCAGTGCTAGCCTGGGTTATGATGAAGCTTTCTTT. Its translation: CSASLGYDEAFF.

V and J are TRBV2 and TRBJ2-7, with a possible D match to TRBD2 (5 bases). The V end was cut by 7 bases, the J end by 0 bases, with 10 bases between. Germline assignment: CDR1 SNHLY and CDR2 FYNNEI. The CDR3 contains 13 residues. This CDR3 is CASTGVSSYEQYF. In DNA form, the CDR3 reads TGTGCCAGCACCGGGGTAAGCTCCTACGAGCAGTACTTC. Variable domain in full (rest from reference TRBV2 and TRBJ2-7): EPEVTQTPSHQVTQMGQEVILRCVPISNHLYFYWYRQILGQKVEFLVSFYNNEISEKSEIFDDQFSVERPDGSNFTLKIRSTKLEDSAMYFCASTGVSSYEQYFGPGTRLTVT.

There are a few counts of this clonotype. The rearrangement uses TRBV4-3 and TRBJ2-7; D unresolved. Per the germline V gene, CDR1 is LGHNA and CDR2 is YSLEER. The V gene lost 3 bases and the J gene lost 0 bases, with 9 bases spanning the gap. The CDR3 has 14 amino acids. The CDR3: CASSHVTRSYEQYF. The CDR3, as DNA: TGCGCCAGCAGCCATGTGACACGCTCCTACGAGCAGTACTTC.

The gene calls are TRBV3-1 and TRBJ2-1; D uncertain. The CDR3 covers 14 residues. Germline V gene lookup returns CDR1 LGHDT and CDR2 YNNKEL (reference sequence). Trimming left V 3 bases short and J 2 bases short, with 8 bases between. CDR3 sequence (DNA): TGTGCCAGCAGCCACCGGATTACCTACAATGAGCAGTTCTTC. Its translation is CASSHRITYNEQFF.

This clonotype occurred a few times. The rearrangement uses TRBV11-2 and TRBJ2-5, with D possibly matching TRBD1 (6 bases). The V end lost 2 bases, the J end lost 11 bases, and 21 bases lay between the germline ends. This CDR3 comprises 15 residues. The germline CDR1 and CDR2 sequences are SGHAT and FQNNGV. CDR3 nucleotides: TGTGCCAGCAGCTTACTTGGGGGCTCCACGGAGGAGCAGTACTTC. It specifies CASSLLGGSTEEQYF.

CDR3 coding DNA: TGTGCCAGCAAGAGACTAGCGGGGGACTCCTACGAGCAGTACTTC. Its translation is CASKRLAGDSYEQYF. The chain combines TRBV6-4 with TRBJ2-7; 12 bases agree with TRBD2. The CDR3 loop spans 15 amino acids. The germline V gene encodes CDR1 MRHNA and CDR2 SNTAGT. V shed 7 bases, J shed 0 bases, and the junction held 4 bases outside the gene matches.

This sequence joins TRBV6-5 and TRBJ1-1; D is unclear. Trimming stripped 0 bases from V and 4 bases from J, with 12 bases between. The CDR3 runs to 15 residues. CDR1 and CDR2 from the germline V gene are MNHEY and SVGAGI. The chain's CDR3 is CASSYSRRLGTEAFF. The CDR3 nucleotides are TGTGCCAGCAGTTACTCAAGGCGGTTGGGCACTGAAGCTTTCTTT.

In its sample, this clonotype was seen a few times. The chain couples TRBV4-3 to TRBJ2-5, with 9 bases identical to TRBD2. The CDR3 totals 16 residues. CDR1 is LGHNA and CDR2 is YSLEER in the germline V gene. Trimming removed 0 bases from V and 4 bases from J; junction bases left unmatched: 6. CDR3 sequence (DNA): TGCGCCAGCAGCCAAGACGCGGGGGGGCTTCGAGAGACCCAGTACTTC. Protein sequence: CASSQDAGGLRETQYF.

This clonotype appeared once. CDR3 sequence: CASSHQGQGNYEQYF. CDR3 sequence (DNA): TGCGCCAGCAGCCACCAGGGACAGGGAAACTACGAGCAGTACTTC. The J gene is TRBJ2-4, the V gene TRBV4-1; 9 bases are shared with TRBD1. Near its end, the DNA agrees better with TRBJ2-7, so the J call may be wrong. Germline CDR1 MGHRA, CDR2 YSYEKL. The length of the CDR3 is 15 residues.

This chain uses TRBV15 with TRBJ2-4; no clear D. Germline V lookup: CDR1 LNHNV, CDR2 YYDKDF (reference sequence). V lost 3 bases and J 9 bases, leaving 9 bases between the germline ends. The CDR3 sequence is 12 residues long. The CDR3 DNA sequence: TGTGCCACCAGCAGCCTTGGAAGCATTCAGTACTTC. This encodes CATSSLGSIQYF.